This T cell receptor beta chain came from a study of cytomegalovirus exposure and HLA in healthy donors. PCR employed 60 Vbeta and 13 Jbeta primers. This table comes from immunoSEQ multiplex PCR, and its TCRdb copy is limited to in-frame clones, with some not included. In all, the sample yields about 46,000 clones. This CDR3 comprises 14 residues. Germline loops: CDR1 SGDLS, CDR2 YYNGEE. Between the trimmed V and J ends, which lost 1 base and 8 bases, there was a span of 13 bases. This TCR was sampled from a woman aged 40 to 50 in good health and CMV-seronegative. Sequences were obtained from PBMCs. The chain combines TRBV9 with TRBJ2-1; no clear D. CDR3 in amino acids: CASSVPDPRDEQFF. Written as DNA, the CDR3 is TGTGCCAGCAGCGTACCTGACCCCCGGGATGAGCAGTTCTTC.